One and the same sample provided the 26 T cell receptor beta chains below, sequenced in a study of OX40 agonist ivuxolimab in advanced cancers. TCRdb's table, derived via immunoSEQ multiplex PCR, lists solely in-frame clones and lacks some. The sample carries around 10,000 clones, 70% to 85% recorded once. Sample: CD4+ or CD8+ T cells sorted from blood, taken in a trial of the OX40 agonist ivuxolimab. Every receptor here comes from an adult with an advanced solid tumor such as melanoma, head and neck, liver or kidney cancer.

The chain combines TRBV27 with TRBJ2-7, with 10 bases fitting TRBD1. Germline V gene lookup returns CDR1 MNHEY and CDR2 SMNVEV (reference sequence). The CDR3 covers 15 residues. J gave up 7 bases and V 4 bases, and 10 bases lay outside the gene matches. CDR3 DNA: TGTGCCAGCAGTTCCCCCGGGACAGGGGATACAGAGCAGTACTTC. This translates into CASSSPGTGDTEQYF.

To note about this clone: An end of the junction does not agree with germline; a read error may underlie this. The same CDR3 is also encoded by other DNA sequences in this sample. The CDR3 loop reads CASSQQGAREKLFF. The DNA of the CDR3 is TGTGCCAGCAGCCAACAGGGGGCAAGAGAAAAGCTGTTTTTT. The chain employs TRBV16 and TRBJ1-4; 8 bases match TRBD1. This CDR3 comprises 14 residues. The V gene's germline CDR1 is KGHSY and CDR2 FQNENV.

V and J are TRBV19 and TRBJ2-1; unclear D gene. CDR1 and CDR2 from the germline V gene are LNHDA and SQIVND (reference sequence). The CDR3 runs to 13 residues. V lost 7 bases and J 3 bases, leaving 10 bases between the germline ends. The CDR3 DNA follows: TGTGCCAGTAAGGCTAGGATCTACAATGAGCAGTTCTTC. Its translation: CASKARIYNEQFF. The full variable domain, completed using reference TRBV19 and TRBJ2-1, is DGGITQSPKYLFRKEGQNVTLSCEQNLNHDAMYWYRQDPGQGLRLIYYSQIVNDFQKGDIAEGYSVSREKKESFPLTVTSAQKNPTAFYLCASKARIYNEQFFGPGTRLTVL.

V usage is TRBV5-1 and J usage is TRBJ1-1; D not resolved. V was trimmed by 1 base and J by 3 bases, leaving 4 bases between them. CDR3 length: 12 amino acids. Germline V gives CDR1 SGHRS, CDR2 YFSETQ. The DNA of the CDR3 is TGCGCCAGCAGCTTGATGGACACTGAAGCTTTCTTT. This codes for CASSLMDTEAFF.

The chain has TRBV15 and TRBJ2-7; 11 bases agree with TRBD1. Germline V CDR1 and CDR2: LNHNV, YYDKDF (reference sequence). The CDR3 runs 13 residues. V shed 5 bases, J shed 7 bases, and the junction held 4 bases outside the gene matches. CDR3 in amino acids: CATSGQGAREQYF. The CDR3 DNA is TGTGCCACCAGCGGACAGGGGGCGCGGGAGCAGTACTTC.

V gene TRBV27 combines with J gene TRBJ2-1; no clear D. Germline lookup yields CDR1 MNHEY and CDR2 SMNVEV (reference sequence). V dropped 7 bases and J dropped 2 bases, with 12 bases sitting between them. The CDR3 extends over 14 amino acids. The CDR3 region has the DNA TGTGCCAGCATGGTGCCAGCCCCCTACAATGAGCAGTTCTTC. This sequence encodes CASMVPAPYNEQFF.

Comment on this clone: One junction end does not reproduce the germline sequence, and a read error may be involved. The DNA of the CDR3 is TGCGCCAGCAGCCAAGATCAGGGACAGCCTGGGATCTTC. Amino acids: CASSQDQGQPGIF. The rearrangement joins TRBV4-1 to TRBJ2-1; 7 nucleotides agree with TRBD1. Germline-derived CDR1 and CDR2 are MGHRA and YSYEKL. The CDR3 covers 13 residues.

In this sample, this clone turned up a few times. This chain uses TRBV7-3 with TRBJ2-1; D uncertain. With 4 bases removed from V and 4 bases from J, the gap between germline ends came to 8 bases. Germline V gene data show CDR1 as SGHTA and CDR2 as FQGTGA. The CDR3 covers 13 residues. DNA for the CDR3: TGTGCCAGCAGCTCGTCAAGTTACAATGAGCAGTTCTTC. Translated: CASSSSSYNEQFF.

The chain carries TRBV7-3 and TRBJ2-1; D ambiguous. Trimming took off 2 bases at V and 10 bases at J, with 9 bases between the two ends. Looked up from germline, CDR1 is SGHTA and CDR2 is FQGTGA. This CDR3 has 12 residues. The CDR3 DNA reads as TGTGCCAGCAGCTTAGGTCCAGACGAGCAGTTCTTC. This sequence encodes CASSLGPDEQFF.

The chain links TRBV6-5 to TRBJ2-7; perhaps TRBD1 as D (6 bases). The CDR3 has 12 amino acids. Looked up from germline, CDR1 is MNHEY and CDR2 is SVGAGI. The V end lost 6 bases, the J end lost 3 bases, and 9 bases lay between the germline ends. For the CDR3, the DNA is TGTGCCAGCAGCCAGGGGATCTACGAGCAGTACTTC. Amino acid sequence: CASSQGIYEQYF.

The CDR3 loop is CASSASVGGHADTQYF. CDR3 sequence (DNA): TGTGCCAGCAGCGCGTCCGTGGGGGGACACGCAGATACGCAGTATTTT. V usage is TRBV11-3 and J usage is TRBJ2-3; the D call may be TRBD1 or TRBD2 (6 bases each). Per germline, CDR1 SGHNT and CDR2 YENEEA. The CDR3 has 16 amino acids. Trimming stripped 5 bases from V and 4 bases from J, with 19 bases between.

The chain has TRBV27 and TRBJ2-4; a possible D gene is TRBD2 (6 bases). In germline, CDR1 is MNHEY, CDR2 SMNVEV (reference sequence). The CDR3 sequence is 14 residues long. V lost 2 bases and J lost 4, with 9 bases in between. CDR3 sequence (DNA): TGTGCCAGCAGTTTAATCGGGGGTAAAAACATTCAGTACTTC. Encoded protein: CASSLIGGKNIQYF.

A few counts support this clone. The rearrangement joins TRBV9 to TRBJ2-3; D might be TRBD1 (6 bases). The germline V gene has CDR1 SGDLS and CDR2 YYNGEE. The V gene lost 4 bases and the J gene lost 3 bases, with 15 bases spanning the gap. The CDR3 length is 15 residues. CDR3 DNA: TGTGCCAGCAGCTCCCACGCAGGGGAAACAGATACGCAGTATTTT. Translating gives CASSSHAGETDTQYF.

The chain joins TRBV27 to TRBJ2-7, with D perhaps being TRBD1 or TRBD2 (6 bases each). This CDR3 comprises 15 residues. Trimming took 6 bases from V and 3 from J, leaving 18 bases between them. The germline V gene encodes CDR1 MNHEY and CDR2 SMNVEV (reference sequence). As DNA, the CDR3 is TGTGCCAGCAGCTTAGGAGGGGGTGTGAGCTACGAGCAGTACTTC. Its protein is CASSLGGGVSYEQYF.

Comments on this clone: One end of the junction does not line up with germline, which may come from a read error. Distinct nucleotide sequences in the sample also encode this CDR3. This chain connects TRBV7-8 to TRBJ2-7; 7 bases fit TRBD2. The CDR3 covers 14 residues. Per germline, CDR1 SGHVS and CDR2 FQNEAQ. This CDR3 is CASSSLGGTYEQYF. The CDR3 bases are TGTGCCAGTAGCTCCCTCGGGGGGACCTACGAGCAGTACTTC.

The chain has TRBV30 and TRBJ2-7, with no clear D. CDR3 size: 11 residues. CDR1 and CDR2 from the germline V gene are GTSNPN and SVGIG (reference sequence). Deletions cut 6 bases from V and 5 bases from J, with 11 bases between. The chain's CDR3 is CACNTNHEQYF. The CDR3 DNA sequence: TGTGCCTGCAACACTAACCACGAGCAGTACTTC.

The genes are TRBV6-1 and TRBJ1-5; TRBD1 agrees at 10 bases. Germline assignment: CDR1 MNHNS and CDR2 SASEGT. With 6 bases clipped from V and 6 bases from J, the junction kept 8 bases outside the gene matches. The CDR3 has 15 residues. CDR3 sequence: CASRDLTGGGQPQHF. The CDR3 nucleotides are TGTGCCAGCAGGGACCTGACAGGGGGCGGTCAGCCCCAGCATTTT.

The chain employs TRBV27 and TRBJ2-1; 11 nucleotides line up with TRBD2. Germline values: CDR1 MNHEY, CDR2 SMNVEV (reference sequence). The CDR3 totals 16 residues. Trimming cost V 5 bases and J 4 bases; bases outside gene matches: 7. The DNA for the CDR3 is TGTGCCAGCAGTCCGCTAACTAGCGGGGGTTACAATGAGCAGTTCTTC. Amino acid sequence: CASSPLTSGGYNEQFF.

This clone was detected a few times. The CDR3 nucleotides are TGCGCCAGCAGTGAGTCAACAGAAGGAAACACCATATATTTT. Amino acid sequence: CASSESTEGNTIYF. The genes are TRBV10-2 and TRBJ1-3; D unresolved. The CDR3 loop spans 14 amino acids. Trimming took 0 bases from V and 4 from J, leaving 7 bases between them. CDR1 and CDR2 (germline): WSHSY, SAAADI.

CDR3 sequence (DNA): TGTGCCACCAGCCAGGGGGCCCAGCCCCAGCATTTT. It translates to CATSQGAQPQHF. The V call is TRBV15, the J call TRBJ1-5, with 8 bases that match TRBD1. J lost 7 bases, V lost 5 bases, and 1 base had no gene match. The CDR3 runs to 12 residues. Germline CDR1 is LNHNV and CDR2 is YYDKDF (reference sequence).

The V call is TRBV19, the J call TRBJ1-6; D may be TRBD1 (5 bases). Looked up from germline, CDR1 is LNHDA and CDR2 is SQIVND (reference sequence). V was trimmed by 9 bases and J by 10 bases, leaving 16 bases between them. This CDR3 has 13 residues. CDR3 sequence: CASQERGASPLHF. The CDR3, as DNA: TGTGCCAGCCAGGAGAGAGGGGCGTCACCCCTCCACTTT.

The table lists this clone with a few counts. This chain links TRBV7-9 with TRBJ2-7, with TRBD1 as a possible D gene (5 bases). V dropped 1 base and J dropped 5 bases, with 6 bases sitting between them. This CDR3 contains 12 residues. CDR1 is SEHNR, CDR2 FQNEAQ, per germline (reference sequence). CDR3 bases: TGTGCCAGCAGCTTAGGGGGCCACGAGCAGTACTTC. This codes for CASSLGGHEQYF.

V is TRBV9 and J is TRBJ1-6; 12 positions agree with TRBD1. J gave up 10 bases and V 3 bases, and 11 bases lay outside the gene matches. Germline V gene lookup returns CDR1 SGDLS and CDR2 YYNGEE. This CDR3 is built from 17 residues. CDR3 DNA sequence: TGTGCCAGCAGCGGCGCCCCGGGACAGGGGGCGGGATCACCCCTCCACTTT. Encoded protein: CASSGAPGQGAGSPLHF.

The CDR3 protein is CASSSGTGFSPLHF. DNA of the CDR3: TGTGCCAGCAGCTCCGGGACAGGATTTTCACCCCTCCACTTT. The chain is built from TRBV27 and TRBJ1-6, with 8 bases that match TRBD1. Germline V gene sequence: CDR1 MNHEY, CDR2 SMNVEV (reference sequence). CDR3 length: 14 residues. The J segment lost 9 bases and the V segment lost 6 bases, leaving 7 bases of the junction unmatched.

The gene calls are TRBV29-1 and TRBJ2-1, with 8 nucleotides matching TRBD2. Trimming cost V 4 bases and J 8 bases; bases outside gene matches: 10. The CDR3 is made up of 14 amino acids. Germline CDR1 and CDR2: SQVTM and ANQGSEA. The CDR3 spells CSVAWTSLADEQFF. The DNA of the CDR3 is TGCAGCGTTGCGTGGACTAGCCTTGCGGATGAGCAGTTCTTC.

The CDR3 nucleotides read TGCAGCGTTGCGGACAGGGGATTACACCTCGCTTACGAGCAGTACTTC. This encodes CSVADRGLHLAYEQYF. The chain is built from TRBV29-1 and TRBJ2-7; 9 bases align to TRBD1. This CDR3 contains 16 residues. Germline values: CDR1 SQVTM, CDR2 ANQGSEA. V trimming: 4 bases; J trimming: 4 bases; junction bases outside the gene matches: 14.